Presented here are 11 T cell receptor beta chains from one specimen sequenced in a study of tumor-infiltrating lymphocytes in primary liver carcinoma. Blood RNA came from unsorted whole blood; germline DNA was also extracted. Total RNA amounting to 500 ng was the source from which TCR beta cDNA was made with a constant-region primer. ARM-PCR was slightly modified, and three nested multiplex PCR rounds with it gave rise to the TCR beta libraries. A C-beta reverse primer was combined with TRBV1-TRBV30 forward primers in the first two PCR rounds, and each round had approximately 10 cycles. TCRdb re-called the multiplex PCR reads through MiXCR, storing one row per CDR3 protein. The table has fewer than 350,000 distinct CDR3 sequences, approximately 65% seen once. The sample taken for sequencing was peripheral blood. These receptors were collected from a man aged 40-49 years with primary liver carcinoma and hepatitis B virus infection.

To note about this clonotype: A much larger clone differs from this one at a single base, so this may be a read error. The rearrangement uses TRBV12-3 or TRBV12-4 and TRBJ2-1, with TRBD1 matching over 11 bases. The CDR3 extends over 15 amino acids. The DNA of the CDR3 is TGTGCCTGCAGTCGTACCGGGACAGGGGGCAATGAGCAGTTCTTC. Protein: CACSRTGTGGNEQFF.

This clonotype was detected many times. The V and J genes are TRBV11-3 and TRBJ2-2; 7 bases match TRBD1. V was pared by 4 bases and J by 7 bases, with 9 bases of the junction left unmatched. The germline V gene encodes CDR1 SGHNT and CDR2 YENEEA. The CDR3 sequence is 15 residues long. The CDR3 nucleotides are TGTGCCAGCAGCTCCACGACAGGGTTTAACGGGGAGCTGTTTTTT. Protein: CASSSTTGFNGELFF. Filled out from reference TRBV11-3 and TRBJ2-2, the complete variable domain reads EAGVVQSPRYKIIEKKQPVAFWCNPISGHNTLYWYLQNLGQGPELLIRYENEEAVDDSQLPKDRFSAERLKGVDSTLKIQPAELGDSAVYLCASSSTTGFNGELFFGEGSRLTVL.

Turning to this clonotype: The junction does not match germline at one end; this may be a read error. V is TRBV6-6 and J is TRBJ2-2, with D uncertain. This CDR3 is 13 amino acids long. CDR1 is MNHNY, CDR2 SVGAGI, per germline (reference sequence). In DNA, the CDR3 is TGTGCCAGCAGTCTCTCCCCAACCGTGGAGCTGTTTTTT. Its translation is CASSLSPTVELFF.

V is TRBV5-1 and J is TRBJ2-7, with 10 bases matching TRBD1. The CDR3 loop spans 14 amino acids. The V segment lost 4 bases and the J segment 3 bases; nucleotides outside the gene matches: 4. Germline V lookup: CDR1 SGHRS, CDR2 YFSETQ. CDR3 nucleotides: TGCGCCAGCAGCCCGGGACAGGGGAACTACGAGCAGTACTTC. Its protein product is CASSPGQGNYEQYF.

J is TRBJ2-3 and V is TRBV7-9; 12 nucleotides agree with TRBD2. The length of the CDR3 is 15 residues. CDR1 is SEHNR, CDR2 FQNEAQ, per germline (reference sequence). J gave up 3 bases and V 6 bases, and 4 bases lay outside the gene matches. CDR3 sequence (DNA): TGTGCCAGCAGTTCGACTAGCGGGAGAACAGATACGCAGTATTTT. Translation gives CASSSTSGRTDTQYF. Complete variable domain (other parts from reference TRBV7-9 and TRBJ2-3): DTGVSQNPRHKITKRGQNVTFRCDPISEHNRLYWYRQTLGQGPEFLTYFQNEAQLEKSRLLSDRFSAERPKGSFSTLEIQRTEQGDSAMYLCASSSTSGRTDTQYFGPGTRLTVL.

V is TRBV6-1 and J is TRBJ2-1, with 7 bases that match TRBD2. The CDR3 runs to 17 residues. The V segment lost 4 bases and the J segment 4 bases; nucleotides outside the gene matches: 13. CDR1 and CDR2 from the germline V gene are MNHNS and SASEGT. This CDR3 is CASSALSSSGPYNEQFF. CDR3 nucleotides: TGTGCCAGCAGTGCCCTATCCTCTAGCGGTCCGTACAATGAGCAGTTCTTC.

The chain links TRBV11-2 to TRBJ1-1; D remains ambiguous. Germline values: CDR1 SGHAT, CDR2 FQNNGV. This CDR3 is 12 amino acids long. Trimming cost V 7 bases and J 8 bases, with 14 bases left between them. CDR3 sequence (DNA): TGTGCCAGCAACCCCGGGCAACCCGAAGCTTTCTTT. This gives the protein CASNPGQPEAFF.

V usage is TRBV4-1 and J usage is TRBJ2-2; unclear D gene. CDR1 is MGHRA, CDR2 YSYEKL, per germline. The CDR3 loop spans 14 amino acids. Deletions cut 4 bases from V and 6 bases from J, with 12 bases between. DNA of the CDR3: TGCGCCAGCAGCCGTTGGAAGGCGGCCGGGGAGCTGTTTTTT. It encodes CASSRWKAAGELFF.

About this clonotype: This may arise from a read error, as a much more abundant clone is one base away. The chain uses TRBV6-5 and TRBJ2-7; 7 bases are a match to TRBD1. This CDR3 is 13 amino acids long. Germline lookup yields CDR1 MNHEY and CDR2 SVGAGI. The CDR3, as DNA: TGTGCCGGCAGACAGGGTTTTCCCTACGAGCAGTACTTC. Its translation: CAGRQGFPYEQYF.

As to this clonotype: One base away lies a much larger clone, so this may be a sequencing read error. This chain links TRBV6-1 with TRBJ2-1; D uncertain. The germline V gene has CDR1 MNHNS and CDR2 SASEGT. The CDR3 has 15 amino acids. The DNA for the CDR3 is TGTGCCAGCAGTGAACGCCCAGCCCCTACGAATGAGAAGTTCTTC. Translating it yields CASSERPAPTNEKFF.

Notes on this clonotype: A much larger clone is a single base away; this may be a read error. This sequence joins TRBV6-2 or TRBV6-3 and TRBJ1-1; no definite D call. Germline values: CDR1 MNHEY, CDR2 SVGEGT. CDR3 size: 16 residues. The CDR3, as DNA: TGTGCCAGCAGTCCTCCTCGGAGAAGGTCGGGCACTGAAACTTTCTTT. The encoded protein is CASSPPRRRSGTETFF.